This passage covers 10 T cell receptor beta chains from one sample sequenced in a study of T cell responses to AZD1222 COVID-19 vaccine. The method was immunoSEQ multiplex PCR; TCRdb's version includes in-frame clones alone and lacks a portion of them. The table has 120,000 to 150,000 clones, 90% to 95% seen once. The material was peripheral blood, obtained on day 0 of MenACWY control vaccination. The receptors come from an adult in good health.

DNA of the CDR3: TGTGCCAGCAGCGTAGAATCGAGGACAGGAGCAATCTATGGCTACACCTTC. This codes for CASSVESRTGAIYGYTF. The chain links TRBV9 to TRBJ1-2; 7 bases fit TRBD1. Trimming cost V 0 bases and J 4 bases; bases outside gene matches: 12. The germline V gene encodes CDR1 SGDLS and CDR2 YYNGEE. The CDR3 totals 17 residues.

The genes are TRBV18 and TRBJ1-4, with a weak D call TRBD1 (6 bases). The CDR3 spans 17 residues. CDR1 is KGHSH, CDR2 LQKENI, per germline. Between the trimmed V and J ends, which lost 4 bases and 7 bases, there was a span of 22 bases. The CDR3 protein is CASSRGRYREVVEKLFF. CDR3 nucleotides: TGTGCCAGCTCACGAGGACGATACAGGGAAGTCGTTGAAAAACTGTTTTTT.

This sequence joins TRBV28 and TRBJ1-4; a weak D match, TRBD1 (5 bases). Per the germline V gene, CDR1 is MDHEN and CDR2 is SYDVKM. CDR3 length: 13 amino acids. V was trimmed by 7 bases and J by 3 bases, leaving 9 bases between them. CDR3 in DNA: TGTGCCAGCACGGGGGGATCTAATGAAAAACTGTTTTTT. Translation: CASTGGSNEKLFF.

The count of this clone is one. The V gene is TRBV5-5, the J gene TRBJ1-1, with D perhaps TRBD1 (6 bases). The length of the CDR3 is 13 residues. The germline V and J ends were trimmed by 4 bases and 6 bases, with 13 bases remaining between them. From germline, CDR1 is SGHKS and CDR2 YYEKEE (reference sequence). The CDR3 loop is CASSLTGRAEAFF. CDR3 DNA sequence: TGTGCCAGCAGCCTCACAGGGAGGGCTGAAGCTTTCTTT.

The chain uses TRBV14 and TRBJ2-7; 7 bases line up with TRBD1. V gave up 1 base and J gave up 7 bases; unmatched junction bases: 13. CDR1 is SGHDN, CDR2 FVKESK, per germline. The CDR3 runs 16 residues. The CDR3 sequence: CASSQGRGQSGGEQYF. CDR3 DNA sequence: TGTGCCAGCAGCCAAGGACGAGGACAGTCAGGGGGAGAGCAGTACTTC.

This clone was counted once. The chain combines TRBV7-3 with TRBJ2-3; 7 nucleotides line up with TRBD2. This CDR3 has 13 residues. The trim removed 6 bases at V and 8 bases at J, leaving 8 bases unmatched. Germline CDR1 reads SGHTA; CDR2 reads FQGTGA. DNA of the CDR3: TGTGCCAGCAGTCGAACTAGCGAAGGTACGCAGTATTTT. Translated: CASSRTSEGTQYF.

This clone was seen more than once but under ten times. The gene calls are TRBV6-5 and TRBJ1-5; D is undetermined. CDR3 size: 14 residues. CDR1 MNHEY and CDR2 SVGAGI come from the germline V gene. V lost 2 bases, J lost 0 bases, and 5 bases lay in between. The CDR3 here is CASSYGYSNQPQHF. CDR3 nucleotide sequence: TGTGCCAGCAGTTACGGATATAGCAATCAGCCCCAGCATTTT.

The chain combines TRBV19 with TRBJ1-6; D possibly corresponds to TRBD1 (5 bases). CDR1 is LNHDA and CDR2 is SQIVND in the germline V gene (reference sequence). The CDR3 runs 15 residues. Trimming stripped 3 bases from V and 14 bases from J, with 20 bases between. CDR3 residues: CASSIGAGGAETLHF. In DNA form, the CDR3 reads TGTGCCAGTAGTATCGGGGCGGGCGGGGCTGAAACCCTCCACTTT.

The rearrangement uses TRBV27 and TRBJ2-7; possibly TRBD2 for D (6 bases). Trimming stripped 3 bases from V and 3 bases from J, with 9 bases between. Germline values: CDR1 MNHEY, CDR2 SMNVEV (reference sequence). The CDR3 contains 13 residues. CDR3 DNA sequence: TGTGCCAGCAGTTTTTTGGAGGGCTACGAGCAGTACTTC. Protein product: CASSFLEGYEQYF.

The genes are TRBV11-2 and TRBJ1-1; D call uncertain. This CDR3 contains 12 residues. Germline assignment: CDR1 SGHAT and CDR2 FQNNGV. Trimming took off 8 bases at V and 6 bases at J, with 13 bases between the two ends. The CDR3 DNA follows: TGTGCCAGCGGCCGAGAGGGCTCTGAAGCTTTCTTT. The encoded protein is CASGREGSEAFF.